The clone carrying this T cell receptor (beta chain) has only a few counts. CDR3 length: 14 amino acids. The germline gives CDR1 LNHDA, CDR2 SQIVND (reference sequence). V was cut by 1 base and J by 1 base, with 7 bases left in between. Assay: immunoSEQ multiplex PCR; the TCRdb copy retains only in-frame clones and omits some. The sample contains about 120,000 clones, over 75% of which appear only once. The sample comes from a study of cytomegalovirus exposure and HLA in healthy donors. The TCR sequence derives from a woman in her thirties in good health and CMV-seronegative. V and J are TRBV19 and TRBJ1-1; no definite D call. The sample was PBMCs. DNA for the CDR3: TGTGCCAGTAGTATAGCCCATAGGAACACTGAAGCTTTCTTT. Translating it yields CASSIAHRNTEAFF.